This TCR beta chain was profiled in a study of response to subunit inactivated influenza vaccine. TCRdb redid the calling of the RT-PCR reads with MiXCR, one entry per CDR3 protein. Of hundreds of thousands of distinct CDR3 sequences listed, approximately 24% are singletons. The CDR3 has 13 amino acids. V was clipped by 9 bases and J by 6 bases, with 17 bases between them. Per germline, CDR1 MDHEN and CDR2 SYDVKM. In the case of this clonotype: Its antigen is still unknown.

Study observations and caveats: With each seasonal influenza vaccination, the authors suggested, few new T cells are recruited.

The chain is built from TRBV28 and TRBJ1-2, with D tentatively TRBD1 (6 bases). The specimen comprised CD4+ T cells sorted from PBMCs, sampled 4 to 6 days after vaccination. The TCR originated in a man aged 50 to 60 who received an inactivated influenza vaccine. The CDR3 loop is CASGQILGDGYTF. CDR3 coding DNA: TGTGCCAGTGGACAGATCCTTGGGGATGGCTACACCTTC.